Shown below are 30 T cell receptor beta chains from a single sample sequenced in a study of early T cells in non-severe SARS-CoV-2 infection. TCRdb reanalysed the 5' RACE reads using MiXCR and keeps one entry per CDR3 protein. The table records about 83,000 distinct CDR3 sequences, around 9.3% of them present only once. Sequencing used whole blood, obtained at baseline. The receptor set was obtained from an adult who was a healthcare worker with PCR-confirmed SARS-CoV-2 infection or an uninfected control (not recorded which).

The chain links TRBV29-1 to TRBJ2-3; D gene unclear. Trimming pared 4 bases from V and 2 bases from J, leaving 10 bases between. CDR3 length equals 13 residues. CDR1 and CDR2 from the germline V gene are SQVTM and ANQGSEA. The CDR3, as DNA: TGCAGCGTTGCGGCGAACCCCACAGATACGCAGTATTTT. Amino acid sequence: CSVAANPTDTQYF.

The rearrangement joins TRBV14 to TRBJ2-7, with TRBD1 matching 10 bases. Germline V CDR1 and CDR2: SGHDN, FVKESK. CDR3 size: 15 residues. V was clipped by 6 bases and J by 1 base; unmatched bases: 6. In DNA form, the CDR3 reads TGTGCCAGCAGTCGCCGGGACAGGGGATCCTACGAGCAGTACTTC. It encodes CASSRRDRGSYEQYF.

This clonotype was found many times. V and J are TRBV28 and TRBJ2-7, with D maybe TRBD2 (5 bases). Germline CDR1 is MDHEN and CDR2 is SYDVKM. The CDR3 spans 13 residues. The ends were cut back, 8 bases at V and 3 bases at J, with 14 bases in the middle. Here the CDR3 reads CASRSRGYYEQYF. In DNA, the CDR3 is TGTGCCAGCCGCTCTAGAGGGTACTACGAGCAGTACTTC.

This clonotype was detected many times. The genes are TRBV27 and TRBJ2-7; 8 bases are a match to TRBD1. Trimming cost V 6 bases and J 3 bases; bases outside gene matches: 10. Per germline, CDR1 MNHEY and CDR2 SMNVEV (reference sequence). The CDR3 is made up of 15 amino acids. The DNA for the CDR3 is TGTGCCAGCAGCCAACAGGGGGTGTCGAACTACGAGCAGTACTTC. Residues: CASSQQGVSNYEQYF.

This clonotype has a handful of counts. The junction does not match germline at one end; this may be a read error. This rearrangement joins TRBV4-2 to TRBJ2-3, with TRBD2 identical over 9 bases. This CDR3 has 16 residues. The germline CDR1 and CDR2 sequences are LGHNA and YNFKEQ. The CDR3 protein is CASTQVSSGNTDTQYF. CDR3 nucleotide sequence: TGTGCCAGCACCCAAGTATCTAGCGGGAACACAGATACGCAGTATTTT.

This clonotype occurred a few times. The genes are TRBV28 and TRBJ1-1, with TRBD1 as a possible D gene (5 bases). Germline CDR1 and CDR2: MDHEN and SYDVKM. V was pared by 8 bases and J by 0 bases, with 10 bases between. The CDR3 runs 13 residues. In DNA, the CDR3 is TGTGCCAGCGGGGGTCAAATGAACACTGAAGCTTTCTTT. Encoded protein: CASGGQMNTEAFF.

The chain combines TRBV15 with TRBJ2-6; 7 bases line up with TRBD2. Germline-derived CDR1 and CDR2 are LNHNV and YYDKDF (reference sequence). This CDR3 comprises 15 residues. V was pared by 9 bases and J by 0 bases, with 5 bases of the junction left unmatched. CDR3 in amino acids: CATLAPRSGANVLTF. Written as DNA, the CDR3 is TGTGCCACACTAGCGCCCCGCTCTGGGGCCAACGTCCTGACTTTC.

In its sample, this clonotype was seen many times. CDR3 nucleotides: TGTGCCAGCAGCTTGGAGTCAGGACGTAACTATGGCTACACCTTC. Protein product: CASSLESGRNYGYTF. The chain uses TRBV5-8 and TRBJ1-2; D gene uncertain. The CDR3 length is 15 residues. V lost 0 bases, J lost 1 base, and 10 bases lay in between. Germline CDR1 and CDR2: SGHTS and YDEGEE.

This clonotype was seen ten or more times. This chain joins TRBV28 and TRBJ1-2; D might be TRBD1 (6 bases). The CDR3 spans 12 residues. CDR1 is MDHEN, CDR2 SYDVKM, per germline. Trimming stripped 3 bases from V and 12 bases from J, with 14 bases between. The CDR3 coding sequence is TGTGCCAGCAGTTTGAATGACGGGGGCCACACCTTC. Residues: CASSLNDGGHTF.

The sample holds many counts of this clonotype. CDR3 region: CASSRNLAGGHRGEQFF. CDR3 DNA sequence: TGTGCCAGCAGCCGGAATCTAGCGGGAGGCCACCGTGGGGAGCAGTTCTTC. The chain uses TRBV7-2 and TRBJ2-1; 11 positions match TRBD2. The CDR3 extends over 17 amino acids. V shed 5 bases, J shed 10 bases, and the junction held 16 bases outside the gene matches. CDR1 is SGHTA, CDR2 FQGNSA, per germline.

This clonotype appeared a few times. The CDR3 DNA sequence: TGTGCCAGCAGCTCACCGGGCTACAATGAGCAGTTCTTC. It is translated as CASSSPGYNEQFF. J is TRBJ2-1 and V is TRBV7-2; D unresolved. CDR1 and CDR2 from the germline V gene are SGHTA and FQGNSA. Between the trimmed V and J ends, which lost 4 bases and 3 bases, there was a span of 7 bases. The CDR3 has 13 residues.

The table lists this clonotype with a few counts. This chain joins TRBV6-5 and TRBJ2-7; TRBD2 aligns across 11 bases. The germline gives CDR1 MNHEY, CDR2 SVGAGI. V lost 5 bases to trimming and J lost 5 bases; unmatched junction nucleotides: 8. The CDR3 is made up of 15 amino acids. The CDR3 DNA sequence: TGTGCCAGCAGTCCCGTAGCGGGAGGGAAAAACGAGCAGTACTTC. Protein: CASSPVAGGKNEQYF.

This clonotype occurred many times. The V and J genes are TRBV24-1 and TRBJ2-2; maybe TRBD1 (6 bases). CDR3 length equals 13 residues. In germline, CDR1 is KGHDR, CDR2 SFDVKD. Between the trimmed V and J ends, which lost 7 bases and 7 bases, there was a span of 12 bases. This chain's CDR3 is CATRGQNVGELFF. DNA for the CDR3: TGTGCCACCAGAGGACAGAACGTCGGGGAGCTGTTTTTT.

The chain employs TRBV19 and TRBJ2-2; TRBD1 aligns across 9 bases. The V gene's germline CDR1 is LNHDA and CDR2 SQIVND (reference sequence). The V gene end was trimmed by 9 bases and the J gene end by 5 bases; junction bases not matched to a gene: 13. This CDR3 is 16 amino acids long. CDR3 DNA: TGTGCCAGCCTATACACCGGGACAGGGAGGACCGGGGAGCTGTTTTTT. This encodes CASLYTGTGRTGELFF.

As regards this clonotype: A junction boundary mismatches the germline segment, possibly from a read error. The rearrangement joins TRBV4-1 to TRBJ2-2, with no clear D. The CDR3 spans 15 residues. Germline assignment: CDR1 MGHRA and CDR2 YSYEKL. CDR3 protein: CASSQGSLLTGELFF. Here the CDR3 DNA reads TGCGCCAGCAGCCAAGGTTCGCTACTCACCGGAGAGCTGTTTTTT.

This clonotype was detected many times. This rearrangement joins TRBV6-1 to TRBJ2-3, with no clear D. The ends were cut back, 2 bases at V and 2 bases at J, with 14 bases in the middle. Germline CDR1 is MNHNS and CDR2 is SASEGT. The CDR3 has 16 amino acids. Here the CDR3 DNA reads TGTGCCAGCAGTGAACTATCTCACCGAATCACAGATACGCAGTATTTT. It encodes CASSELSHRITDTQYF.

V usage is TRBV13 and J usage is TRBJ2-3; D is possibly TRBD2 (5 bases). The germline gives CDR1 PRHDT, CDR2 FYEKMQ (reference sequence). The CDR3 length is 15 residues. The V end was cut by 5 bases, the J end by 6 bases, with 18 bases between. The CDR3, as DNA: TGTGCCAGCAGCCTTCAGCGGACCCAGGCGGATACGCAGTATTTT. As protein: CASSLQRTQADTQYF.

J is TRBJ1-3 and V is TRBV12-3 or TRBV12-4; weak D call: TRBD1 (6 bases). The CDR3 is 14 amino acids. The ends were cut back, 5 bases at V and 3 bases at J, with 11 bases in the middle. The CDR3 DNA is TGTGCCAGCAGTCCAGACAGGATTGGAAACACCATATATTTT. As protein: CASSPDRIGNTIYF.

The gene calls are TRBV19 and TRBJ2-6; D is perhaps TRBD2 (6 bases). The germline V gene has CDR1 LNHDA and CDR2 SQIVND (reference sequence). The CDR3 consists of 16 residues. V was clipped by 7 bases and J by 1 base, with 14 bases between them. CDR3 nucleotide sequence: TGTGCCAGTATGGGGGGAGAGCCTTCTGGGGCCAACGTCCTGACTTTC. Protein sequence: CASMGGEPSGANVLTF.

V usage is TRBV27 and J usage is TRBJ2-2, with 7 bases identical to TRBD2. Germline lookup yields CDR1 MNHEY and CDR2 SMNVEV (reference sequence). CDR3 length: 15 amino acids. V dropped 10 bases and J dropped 3; count of bases not matched to a gene: 11. Written as DNA, the CDR3 is TGTGCCACCTCAGCGGGATTGTTCGACACCGGGGAGCTGTTTTTT. Protein: CATSAGLFDTGELFF.

The rearrangement joins TRBV12-3 or TRBV12-4 to TRBJ1-2; possible D gene TRBD1, 6 bases. The V gene lost 5 bases and the J gene lost 4 bases, with 14 bases spanning the gap. CDR3 length: 14 amino acids. The CDR3 region is CASSDRDKSYGYTF. CDR3 nucleotides: TGTGCCAGCAGTGACCGGGACAAAAGCTATGGCTACACCTTC.

A few counts support this clonotype. V is TRBV5-1 and J is TRBJ1-1, with TRBD1 as a possible D gene (5 bases). The germline CDR1 and CDR2 sequences are SGHRS and YFSETQ. The length of the CDR3 is 16 residues. Trimming stripped 6 bases from V and 6 bases from J, with 24 bases between. CDR3 sequence: CASTLAWLTRGAEAFF. The CDR3 DNA reads as TGCGCCAGCACTCTGGCCTGGTTAACCCGGGGGGCTGAAGCTTTCTTT.

This clonotype was seen many times. The rearrangement uses TRBV20-1 and TRBJ2-7; no clear D. The CDR3 length is 16 residues. The ends were cut back, 3 bases at V and 1 base at J, with 19 bases in the middle. Germline CDR1 reads DFQATT; CDR2 reads SNEGSKA (reference sequence). The CDR3 loop is CSARAPDRALSYEQYF. CDR3 coding DNA: TGCAGTGCTAGGGCCCCGGACCGGGCTTTATCCTACGAGCAGTACTTC.

This clonotype was detected ten times or more. This rearrangement joins TRBV6-6 to TRBJ2-7; D might be TRBD1 (6 bases). The CDR3 loop spans 13 amino acids. Looked up from germline, CDR1 is MNHNY and CDR2 is SVGAGI (reference sequence). The V and J ends lost 6 bases and 4 bases respectively, with 13 bases between them. In DNA, the CDR3 is TGTGCCAGCAGAGATCCCAGGGGATACGAGCAGTACTTC. It specifies CASRDPRGYEQYF.

This clonotype appeared many times. The chain combines TRBV9 with TRBJ2-1, with D possibly matching TRBD1 (6 bases). The ends were cut back, 3 bases at V and 4 bases at J, with 14 bases in the middle. Germline V gene sequence: CDR1 SGDLS, CDR2 YYNGEE. The CDR3 totals 15 residues. CDR3 in DNA: TGTGCCAGCAGCGAGGGACAAGGCCCTTACAATGAGCAGTTCTTC. Translated: CASSEGQGPYNEQFF.

In its sample, this clonotype was seen many times. The chain employs TRBV2 and TRBJ2-1; D could derive from TRBD1 or TRBD2 (7 bases each). Germline assignment: CDR1 SNHLY and CDR2 FYNNEI. Trimming took 4 bases from V and 13 from J, leaving 20 bases between them. The CDR3 extends over 14 amino acids. CDR3 sequence reads: CASSGSRGGTVQFF. For the CDR3, the DNA is TGTGCCAGCAGTGGTTCGAGGGGAGGGACAGTCCAGTTCTTC.

In its sample, this clonotype was seen many times. The chain recombines TRBV5-1 with TRBJ1-6; 10 bases are shared with TRBD1. This CDR3 is 17 amino acids long. V trimming: 4 bases; J trimming: 9 bases; junction bases outside the gene matches: 13. CDR1 and CDR2 (germline): SGHRS, YFSETQ. The chain's CDR3 is CASSARHEGQGTSPLHF. The CDR3 region has the DNA TGCGCCAGCAGCGCGAGGCATGAGGGACAGGGGACTTCACCCCTCCACTTT.

This clonotype was counted between two and nine times. The chain couples TRBV5-1 to TRBJ1-3; D is unresolved. Germline assignment: CDR1 SGHRS and CDR2 YFSETQ. Trimming left V 4 bases short and J 0 bases short, with 5 bases between. The CDR3 is 13 residues long. The chain's CDR3 is CASSMDSGNTIYF. As DNA, the CDR3 is TGCGCCAGCAGCATGGACTCTGGAAACACCATATATTTT.

The rearrangement joins TRBV25-1 to TRBJ2-4, with D maybe TRBD1 (5 bases). The CDR3 contains 13 residues. V was pared by 2 bases and J by 3 bases, with 5 bases between. CDR1 and CDR2 (germline): MGHDK, SYGVNS. This chain's CDR3 is CASSERGKNIQYF. The CDR3, as DNA: TGTGCCAGCAGTGAAAGGGGCAAAAACATTCAGTACTTC.

The chain uses TRBV30 and TRBJ1-1; D uncertain. Trimming cost V 1 base and J 5 bases, with 5 bases left between them. There are 11 residues in the CDR3. CDR1 GTSNPN and CDR2 SVGIG come from the germline V gene (reference sequence). Here the CDR3 reads CAWSGRTEAFF. The CDR3 coding sequence is TGTGCCTGGAGTGGGAGGACTGAAGCTTTCTTT.